This T cell receptor (beta chain) was obtained from a study of blood T cell repertoires in COVID-19. The repertoire was sequenced with immunoSEQ multiplex PCR; TCRdb's copy has only in-frame clones and lacks some. This repertoire shows about 200,000 clones, roughly 90% found once; its top ten account for 1.5% to 2%. Trimming removed 6 bases from V and 3 bases from J; junction bases left unmatched: 8. This CDR3 is built from 15 residues. Germline V CDR1 and CDR2: SGHTA, FQGNSA. In its sample, this clone was seen once. This receptor was identified in a man younger than 35 with active or convalescent COVID-19. The chain links TRBV7-2 to TRBJ2-3, with 8 bases lining up with TRBD2. The sequencing sample was made of peripheral blood. In DNA, the CDR3 is TGTGCCAGCAGAAGTCCGGGACTAGATACAGATACGCAGTATTTT. This sequence encodes CASRSPGLDTDTQYF.